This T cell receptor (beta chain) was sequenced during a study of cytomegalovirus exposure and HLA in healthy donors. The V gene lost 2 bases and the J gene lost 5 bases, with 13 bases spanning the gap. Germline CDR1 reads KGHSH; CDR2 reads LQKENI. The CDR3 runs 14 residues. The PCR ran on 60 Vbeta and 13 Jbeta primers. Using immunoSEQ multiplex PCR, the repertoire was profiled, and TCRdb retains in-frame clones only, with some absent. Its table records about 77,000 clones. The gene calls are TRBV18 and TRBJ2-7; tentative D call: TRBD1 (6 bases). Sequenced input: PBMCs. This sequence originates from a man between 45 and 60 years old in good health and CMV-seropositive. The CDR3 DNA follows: TGTGCCAGCTCACCAGGCACAGGGCGTGACGAGCAGTACGTC. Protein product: CASSPGTGRDEQYV.